These 17 T cell receptor beta chains were all obtained from the same sample, sequenced in a study of OX40 agonist ivuxolimab in advanced cancers. Here immunoSEQ multiplex PCR was the method, and the copy in TCRdb shows in-frame clones only, minus some. In the table there are approximately 64,000 clones, roughly 90% of which are singletons. The sequencing used CD4+ or CD8+ T cells sorted from blood, collected in a trial of the OX40 agonist ivuxolimab. These receptor sequences come from an adult with an advanced solid tumor such as melanoma, head and neck, liver or kidney cancer.

The chain recombines TRBV27 with TRBJ2-5, with TRBD2 as a possible D gene (6 bases). The CDR3 is 12 amino acids. CDR1 is MNHEY and CDR2 is SMNVEV in the germline V gene (reference sequence). With 5 bases removed from V and 4 bases from J, the gap between germline ends came to 8 bases. DNA for the CDR3: TGTGCCAGCAGTCGGAGGGGAGAGACCCAGTACTTC. Protein: CASSRRGETQYF.

The chain is built from TRBV5-5 and TRBJ1-4; D is unclear. Trimming pared 0 bases from V and 5 bases from J, leaving 8 bases between. The CDR3 has 14 residues. Looked up from germline, CDR1 is SGHKS and CDR2 is YYEKEE (reference sequence). The CDR3 DNA follows: TGTGCCAGCAGCTTGGAGGTCCACAATGAAAAACTGTTTTTT. This encodes CASSLEVHNEKLFF.

The chain employs TRBV28 and TRBJ2-3; the match to TRBD1 covers 7 bases. The J segment lost 3 bases and the V segment lost 10 bases, leaving 7 bases of the junction unmatched. Germline V CDR1 and CDR2: MDHEN, SYDVKM. This CDR3 contains 13 residues. The CDR3: CATSGDSTDTQYF. The CDR3 coding sequence is TGTGCCACCTCAGGGGACAGTACAGATACGCAGTATTTT.

The V call is TRBV6-1, the J call TRBJ2-4, with 8 bases matching TRBD1. Germline V gene sequence: CDR1 MNHNS, CDR2 SASEGT. J lost 7 bases, V lost 5 bases, and 4 bases had no gene match. This CDR3 region has 13 residues. The CDR3, as DNA: TGTGCCAGCAGTCCGGGACAGGTCAACATTCAGTACTTC. Translating gives CASSPGQVNIQYF.

V is TRBV29-1 and J is TRBJ2-1; perhaps TRBD1 as D (5 bases). The germline V gene has CDR1 SQVTM and CDR2 ANQGSEA. Trimming took off 4 bases at V and 2 bases at J, with 9 bases between the two ends. The length of the CDR3 is 13 residues. The CDR3 here is CSVGQGTYNEQFF. As DNA, the CDR3 is TGCAGCGTTGGGCAGGGAACCTACAATGAGCAGTTCTTC.

The count of this clone is one. CDR3 sequence: CASSMIGTRTGENIQYF. The CDR3 nucleotides read TGTGCCAGTAGTATGATAGGGACGAGGACAGGGGAAAACATTCAGTACTTC. V gene TRBV19 combines with J gene TRBJ2-4; 9 bases fit TRBD1. V trimming: 3 bases; J trimming: 5 bases; junction bases outside the gene matches: 11. Per the germline V gene, CDR1 is LNHDA and CDR2 is SQIVND (reference sequence). The CDR3 consists of 17 residues.

The chain has TRBV28 and TRBJ2-7; a possible D gene is TRBD1 (5 bases). Germline CDR1 is MDHEN and CDR2 is SYDVKM. Between the trimmed V and J ends, which lost 4 bases and 6 bases, there was a span of 10 bases. This CDR3 comprises 12 residues. In DNA, the CDR3 is TGTGCCAGCAGTTCCAGGGTAGGCGAGCAGTACTTC. Translation gives CASSSRVGEQYF.

J is TRBJ2-7 and V is TRBV28; D remains ambiguous. Germline V gives CDR1 MDHEN, CDR2 SYDVKM. Trimming shortened V by 6 bases and J by 6 bases, and 12 bases separated the two germline ends. The CDR3 spans 12 residues. The chain's CDR3 is CASRRSPSEQYF. The CDR3, as DNA: TGTGCCAGCAGACGGAGCCCCTCCGAGCAGTACTTC.

This sequence joins TRBV19 and TRBJ2-7; D is possibly TRBD2 (6 bases). Germline values: CDR1 LNHDA, CDR2 SQIVND (reference sequence). The CDR3 is 15 residues long. V was pared by 1 base and J by 4 bases, with 14 bases between. Here the CDR3 reads CASSIVPGLPYEQYF. CDR3 nucleotides: TGTGCCAGTAGTATAGTTCCGGGACTTCCTTACGAGCAGTACTTC.

The genes are TRBV6-1 and TRBJ2-7; 8 positions match TRBD2. Germline lookup yields CDR1 MNHNS and CDR2 SASEGT. This CDR3 has 17 amino acids. The ends lost 0 bases at V and 3 bases at J; junction bases unmatched: 10. The CDR3: CASSEATELADIYEQYF. CDR3 DNA sequence: TGTGCCAGCAGTGAAGCAACAGAACTAGCGGATATCTACGAGCAGTACTTC.

Notes on this clone: This CDR3 is also generated by other DNA sequences in the sample. V is TRBV11-2 and J is TRBJ2-1; D unclear. The germline gives CDR1 SGHAT, CDR2 FQNNGV. V gave up 2 bases and J gave up 5 bases, with 7 bases separating them. The CDR3 totals 13 residues. This chain's CDR3 is CASSLSQNNEQFF. CDR3 in DNA: TGTGCCAGCAGCTTAAGTCAAAACAATGAGCAGTTCTTC.

The rearrangement joins TRBV6-1 to TRBJ2-7; D may be TRBD1 (6 bases). Trimming cost V 4 bases and J 2 bases, with 15 bases left between them. CDR3 length: 15 amino acids. Germline V gene sequence: CDR1 MNHNS, CDR2 SASEGT. The CDR3 region is CASSVQGNSPYEQYF. CDR3 DNA sequence: TGTGCCAGCAGTGTCCAGGGGAACTCACCCTACGAGCAGTACTTC.

CDR3 sequence: CASSDSIEGGKETQYF. CDR3 coding DNA: TGTGCCAGCAGTGACTCAATAGAGGGAGGGAAAGAGACCCAGTACTTC. The chain employs TRBV6-4 and TRBJ2-5; 7 bases are shared with TRBD2. The CDR3 covers 16 residues. V was clipped by 0 bases and J by 3 bases; unmatched bases: 7. CDR1 is MRHNA and CDR2 is SNTAGT in the germline V gene.

The chain couples TRBV28 to TRBJ1-5; D ambiguous. Germline loops: CDR1 MDHEN, CDR2 SYDVKM. The CDR3 runs to 14 residues. The V end was cut by 2 bases, the J end by 4 bases, with 9 bases between. CDR3: CASSLGSGNQPQHF. The DNA for the CDR3 is TGTGCCAGCAGTTTAGGGTCGGGTAATCAGCCCCAGCATTTT. Complete variable domain (other parts from reference TRBV28 and TRBJ1-5): DVKVTQSSRYLVKRTGEKVFLECVQDMDHENMFWYRQDPGLGLRLIYFSYDVKMKEKGDIPEGYSVSREKKERFSLILESASTNQTSMYLCASSLGSGNQPQHFGDGTRLSIL.

This clone was seen a handful of times. The chain has TRBV23-1 and TRBJ1-5, with D hard to call. TRBV23-1 is filed as an ORF, its function uncertain. The ends were cut back, 7 bases at V and 6 bases at J, with 4 bases in the middle. The CDR3 totals 10 residues. CDR3: CASKCQPQHF. DNA of the CDR3: TGCGCCAGCAAATGTCAGCCCCAGCATTTT.

V gene TRBV29-1 combines with J gene TRBJ2-3; 15 bases agree with TRBD2. This CDR3 spans 16 amino acids. The germline V gene has CDR1 SQVTM and CDR2 ANQGSEA. Germline trimming cut 3 bases from V and 4 bases from J; bases unmatched to any gene: 5. CDR3 in DNA: TGCAGCGTTGAGTTGGGACTAGCGGGAGGCCCAGATACGCAGTATTTT. It translates to CSVELGLAGGPDTQYF.

The genes are TRBV5-6 and TRBJ2-7, with 11 bases that match TRBD2. Germline trimming cut 0 bases from V and 5 bases from J; bases unmatched to any gene: 7. The germline V gene encodes CDR1 SGHDT and CDR2 YYEEEE. This CDR3 comprises 16 residues. CDR3 in amino acids: CASSLVSGRAGDEQYF. CDR3 sequence (DNA): TGTGCCAGCAGCTTGGTTAGCGGGAGGGCCGGGGACGAGCAGTACTTC.